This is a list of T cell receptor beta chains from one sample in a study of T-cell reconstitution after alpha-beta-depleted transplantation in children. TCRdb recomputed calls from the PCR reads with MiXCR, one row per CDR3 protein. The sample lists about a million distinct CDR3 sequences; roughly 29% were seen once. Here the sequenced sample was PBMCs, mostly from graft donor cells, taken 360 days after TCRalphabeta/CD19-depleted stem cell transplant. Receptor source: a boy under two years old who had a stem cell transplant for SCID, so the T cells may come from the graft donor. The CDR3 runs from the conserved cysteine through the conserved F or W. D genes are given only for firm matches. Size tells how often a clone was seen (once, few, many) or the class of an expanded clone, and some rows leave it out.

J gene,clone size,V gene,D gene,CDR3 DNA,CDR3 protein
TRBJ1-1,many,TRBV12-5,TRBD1,TGTGCTAGTGGTCAACCTCGACAGGGTAAAACTGAAGCTTTCTTT,CASGQPRQGKTEAFF
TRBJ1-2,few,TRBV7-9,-,TGTGCCAGCAGCTTACTTCAAGGAAGAGGCTACACCTTC,CASSLLQGRGYTF
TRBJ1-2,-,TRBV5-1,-,TGCGCCAGCAAGGCAGGGACCCTTGATCACTATGGCTACACCTTC,CASKAGTLDHYGYTF
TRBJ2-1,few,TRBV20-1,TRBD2,TGCAGTGCTAGAGATCGACTAGCCCCCTACAATGAGCAGTTCTTC,CSARDRLAPYNEQFF
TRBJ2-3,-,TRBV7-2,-,TGTGCCAGCAGCCTAACGTCTAGCCCCACAGATACGCAGTATTTT,CASSLTSSPTDTQYF
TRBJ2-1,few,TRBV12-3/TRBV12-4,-,TGTGCCAGCAGTTCCTACGGGACGTCCTACAATGAGCAGTTCTTC,CASSSYGTSYNEQFF
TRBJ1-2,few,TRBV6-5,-,TGTGCCAGCAGTTACCCAAATAATCTCAGGGGAATGAAAGGCTACACCTTC,CASSYPNNLRGMKGYTF
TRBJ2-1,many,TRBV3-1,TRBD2,TGTGCCAGCAGCCAAGATTGGAGACCCAGGACTAGCGGACTGTTCTTC,CASSQDWRPRTSGLFF
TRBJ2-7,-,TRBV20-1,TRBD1,TGCAGTGCTAGACGGGACAGGGGCGCCTACGAGCAGTACTTC,CSARRDRGAYEQYF
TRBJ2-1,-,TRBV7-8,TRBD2,TGTGCCAGCAGCTTAGCCGTAGCGGGGGGCCGCTCCTACAATGAGCAGTTCTTC,CASSLAVAGGRSYNEQFF
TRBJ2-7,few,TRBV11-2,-,TGTGCCAGCAGCTTCTCAGGGCCCTACGAGCAGTACTTC,CASSFSGPYEQYF
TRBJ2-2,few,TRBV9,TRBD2,TGTGCCAGCAGCGTACTACGCGGGGGCGGGGAGCTGTTTTTT,CASSVLRGGGELFF
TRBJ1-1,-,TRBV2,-,TGTGCCAGCAGGAGGATTGGGGGGACGAACACTGAAGCTTTCTTT,CASRRIGGTNTEAFF
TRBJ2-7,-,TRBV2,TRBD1,TGTGCCAGCAGTGATGAAAGGGGACAGGTTTTGACCTACGAGCAGTACTTC,CASSDERGQVLTYEQYF
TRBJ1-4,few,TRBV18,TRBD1,TGTGCCAGCTCACCGGCGGGACAGGGGTCGGAAAAACTGTTTTTT,CASSPAGQGSEKLFF
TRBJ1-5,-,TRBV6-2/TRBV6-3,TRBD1,TGTGCCAGCAGTTACCGCGGACAGGGGGGACCATATAGCAATCAGCCCCAGCATTTT,CASSYRGQGGPYSNQPQHF
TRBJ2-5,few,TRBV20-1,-,TGCAGTGCCCGCGTGGGGGGGCTAGGCCAAGAGACCCAGTACTTC,CSARVGGLGQETQYF
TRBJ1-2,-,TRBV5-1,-,TGCGCCAGCAGCTTGGGGCGGCCGGCTAGCTATGGCTACACCTTC,CASSLGRPASYGYTF
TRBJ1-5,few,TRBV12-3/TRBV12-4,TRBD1,TGTGCCAGCAGTCACACACGGGGACAGACTAGCAATCAGCCCCAGCATTTT,CASSHTRGQTSNQPQHF
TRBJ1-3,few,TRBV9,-,TGTGCCAGCAGCGTAGATGGGGCGTCTGGAAACACCATATATTTT,CASSVDGASGNTIYF
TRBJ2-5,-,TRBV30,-,TGTGCCTGGAGGGGGATATCTGGAGAGAAAGAGACCCAGTACTTC,CAWRGISGEKETQYF
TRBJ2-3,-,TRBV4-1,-,TGCGCCAGCAGCCACCCACTAGAACAGGGCACAGATACGCAGTATTTT,CASSHPLEQGTDTQYF
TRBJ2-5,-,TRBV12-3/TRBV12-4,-,TGTGCCAGCAGTTTAAGCGCAATGACAGGACAAGAGACCCAGTACTTC,CASSLSAMTGQETQYF
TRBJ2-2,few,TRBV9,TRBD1,TGTGCCAGCAGCCCTACAGGGGATTGGGACACCGGGGAGCTGTTTTTT,CASSPTGDWDTGELFF
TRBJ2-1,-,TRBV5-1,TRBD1,TGCGCCAGCAGGACAGGGAACAATGAGCAGTTCTTC,CASRTGNNEQFF
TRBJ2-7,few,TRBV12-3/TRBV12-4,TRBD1,TGTGCCAGCACTAGACAGGGAAGCCCCTACGAGCAGTACTTC,CASTRQGSPYEQYF
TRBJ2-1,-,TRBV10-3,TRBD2,TGTGCCATCAGTGAAAGACGGGGGGGATCTCCCGCCTACAATGAGCAGTTCTTC,CAISERRGGSPAYNEQFF
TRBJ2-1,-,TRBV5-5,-,TGTGCCAGCAGCTTTCCCAGGTATTACAATGAGCAGTTCTTC,CASSFPRYYNEQFF
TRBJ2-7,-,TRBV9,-,TGTGCCAGCAGCATCGGGGGGCAGCAGAACGTCTACGAGCAGTACTTC,CASSIGGQQNVYEQYF
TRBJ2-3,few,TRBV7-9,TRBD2,TGTGCCAGCAGCTTAGCGTTGCCGGGGGGGACAGATACGCAGTATTTT,CASSLALPGGTDTQYF
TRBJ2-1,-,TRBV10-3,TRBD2,TGTGCCATCAGAGGGACTAGCCCGAACAATGAGCAGTTCTTC,CAIRGTSPNNEQFF
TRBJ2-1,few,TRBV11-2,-,TGTGCCAGCAGCTTGGAGCGGTCCCTCTTCAATGAGCAGTTCTTC,CASSLERSLFNEQFF
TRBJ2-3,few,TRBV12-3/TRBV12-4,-,TGTGCCAGCAGGGCCGGGGCAGATACGCAGTATTTT,CASRAGADTQYF
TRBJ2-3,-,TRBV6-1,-,TGTGCCAGCAGTTGGAGCACAGATACGCAGTATTTT,CASSWSTDTQYF
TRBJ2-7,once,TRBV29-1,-,TGCAGCGTTACGGGACAACTGTACTCCTACGAGCAGTACTTC,CSVTGQLYSYEQYF
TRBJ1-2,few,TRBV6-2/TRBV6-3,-,TGTGCCAGCAGTTACGTGGGTTATGGCTACACCTTC,CASSYVGYGYTF
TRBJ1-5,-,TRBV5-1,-,TGCGCCAGCAGCTTGGAAGGAGCACAGGCTTCCAATCAGCCCCAGCATTTT,CASSLEGAQASNQPQHF
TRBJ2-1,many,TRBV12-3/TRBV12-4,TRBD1,TGTGCCAGCAGTCAATGGGGGGACAGGACAAACAATGAGCAGTTCTTC,CASSQWGDRTNNEQFF
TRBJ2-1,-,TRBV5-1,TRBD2,TGCGCCAGCAGCTTGGGGCCTGGGACTAGCCGCCGGAACAATGAGCAGTTCTTC,CASSLGPGTSRRNNEQFF
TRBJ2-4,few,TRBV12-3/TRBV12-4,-,TGTGCCAGCAGCTCCCAGGGGCTAGCCAAAAACATTCAGTACTTC,CASSSQGLAKNIQYF
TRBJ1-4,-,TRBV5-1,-,TGCGCCAGCAGCTGGGGTTCGGACAGACCAAATGAAAAACTGTTTTTT,CASSWGSDRPNEKLFF
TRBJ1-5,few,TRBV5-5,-,TGTGCCAGCAGCTTGGTCGGAGGAATGAGCAATCAGCCCCAGCATTTT,CASSLVGGMSNQPQHF
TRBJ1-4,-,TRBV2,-,TGTGCCAGCAGTGCTAATGTTCCGGCTAATGAAAAACTGTTTTTT,CASSANVPANEKLFF
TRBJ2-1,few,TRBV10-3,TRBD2,TGTGCCATCAGTGAGGCGAGACTAGCGGGGGGGCCTAGAGAGCAGTTCTTC,CAISEARLAGGPREQFF
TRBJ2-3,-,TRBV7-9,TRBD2,TGTGCCAGCAGCCCACGACCGGGGGGAATAAACACAGATACGCAGTATTTT,CASSPRPGGINTDTQYF
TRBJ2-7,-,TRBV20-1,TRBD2,TGCAGTGCTAGCCGCGGACTAGCGGGGGCCGTATCCTCCTACGAGCAGTACTTC,CSASRGLAGAVSSYEQYF
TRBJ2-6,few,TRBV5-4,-,TGTGCCAGCAGCTTGATGCCATCTGGGGCCAACGTCCTGACTTTC,CASSLMPSGANVLTF
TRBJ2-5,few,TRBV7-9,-,TGTGCCAGCAGCCACCGAAGGACAGTTGGAGAGACCCAGTACTTC,CASSHRRTVGETQYF
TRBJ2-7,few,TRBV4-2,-,TGTGCCAGCAGCCGCGGGACCCCTCGAGAGCAGTACTTC,CASSRGTPREQYF
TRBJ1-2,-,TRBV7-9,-,TGTGCCGGCAGCCCTATAGGGTTATATGGCTACACCTTC,CAGSPIGLYGYTF
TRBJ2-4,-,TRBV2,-,TGTGCCAGCAAGACGGTGGGGGGAAACATTCAGTACTTC,CASKTVGGNIQYF
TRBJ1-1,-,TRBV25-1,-,TGTGCCAGCAGTGAATTGGGTTTCACTGAAGCTTTCTTT,CASSELGFTEAFF
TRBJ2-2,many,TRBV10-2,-,TGCGCCAGCAGTGACGTCGTTCCCGGGGAGCTGTTTTTT,CASSDVVPGELFF
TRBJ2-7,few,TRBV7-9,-,TGTGCCAGCAGCTATAAGAGCTCCTACGAGCAGTACTTC,CASSYKSSYEQYF
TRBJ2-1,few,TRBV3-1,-,TGTGCCAGCAGCCAAGATGTGGGGTCTTTGGGGAATGAGCAGTTCTTC,CASSQDVGSLGNEQFF